The entry that follows covers one T cell receptor beta chain sequence. V was pared by 1 base and J by 7 bases, with 18 bases between. The CDR3 extends over 16 amino acids. Germline V CDR1 and CDR2: LGHNA, YNFKEQ. Sequenced by immunoSEQ multiplex PCR; TCRdb stores in-frame clones only, minus some. Of roughly 48,000 clones in the sample, approximately 93% were seen once. This entry is derived from a study of T cell changes during pregnancy in multiple sclerosis. The source of this sequence is a female donor with multiple sclerosis, enrolled in a pregnancy study. J is TRBJ2-3 and V is TRBV4-2; the D gene is possibly TRBD2 (7 bases). The source material was CD4+ T cells from peripheral blood mononuclear cells, sampled in the first trimester of pregnancy. The CDR3 DNA reads as TGTGCCAGCAGCCAAGTGGGGGGCGGCGGGGGAAATACGCAGTATTTT. The encoded protein is CASSQVGGGGGNTQYF.